This T cell receptor beta chain comes out of a study of PD-L1 blockade in urothelial cancer. Across the whole study: In the mid-2010s, patients got going on atezolizumab, taking 1,200 mg intravenously every 3 weeks. Blood analysis took place 3 weeks (second dose) and 6 weeks after treatment start.

Study findings and constraints: Sub-median blood TCR clonality before treatment predicted longer survival.

Every PCR got spiked synthetic TCR analog templates. Sequencing was performed with immunoSEQ multiplex PCR; in TCRdb, only in-frame clones are kept and a portion is missing. The data contain about 19,000 clones, about 86% of them singletons. CDR1 is DFQATT, CDR2 SNEGSKA, per germline (reference sequence). Between the trimmed V and J ends, which lost 2 bases and 4 bases, there was a span of 6 bases. This CDR3 is 11 amino acids long. To note about this clone: Its target is unknown.

The TCR was taken from a man aged 50-60 years with urothelial cancer. The sequences come from PBMCs, collected around atezolizumab (anti-PD-L1) treatment. V and J are TRBV20-1 and TRBJ2-7; D gene unclear. In DNA form, the CDR3 reads TGCAGTGCTAGACAGTCGTACGAGCAGTACTTC. Its translation: CSARQSYEQYF.